The text below deals with one TCR beta chain. Its antigen remains unidentified. The data are from a study of OX40 agonist ivuxolimab in advanced cancers. Study as a whole: Dose-escalation patients had hepatocellular carcinoma, melanoma, renal cell or head and neck cancer. Notes on the study in general: CD4+ and CD8+ T cells in blood underwent clonal expansion by week 6 at 0.1 to 3.0 mg/kg. No determination was made of the antigen specificity of the expanded peripheral T cells.

Sequenced by immunoSEQ multiplex PCR; TCRdb stores in-frame clones only, minus some. In the table there are 40,000 to 50,000 clones, approximately 90% of which are singletons. Autoimmune disease history or systemic immunosuppression was exclusionary. This CDR3 region has 14 residues. CDR1 SNHLY and CDR2 FYNNEI come from the germline V gene. The junction had 10 bases not matched to a gene; V was cut back by 7 bases and J by 5 bases. This specimen consisted of CD4+ or CD8+ T cells sorted from blood, obtained in a trial of the OX40 agonist ivuxolimab. The chain employs TRBV2 and TRBJ1-1, with 7 positions matching TRBD1. The receptor was isolated from an adult with an advanced solid tumor such as melanoma, head and neck, liver or kidney cancer. CDR3 coding DNA: TGTGCCAGCATTGGACAGGAGGTAGGAACTGAAGCTTTCTTT. Encoded protein: CASIGQEVGTEAFF.